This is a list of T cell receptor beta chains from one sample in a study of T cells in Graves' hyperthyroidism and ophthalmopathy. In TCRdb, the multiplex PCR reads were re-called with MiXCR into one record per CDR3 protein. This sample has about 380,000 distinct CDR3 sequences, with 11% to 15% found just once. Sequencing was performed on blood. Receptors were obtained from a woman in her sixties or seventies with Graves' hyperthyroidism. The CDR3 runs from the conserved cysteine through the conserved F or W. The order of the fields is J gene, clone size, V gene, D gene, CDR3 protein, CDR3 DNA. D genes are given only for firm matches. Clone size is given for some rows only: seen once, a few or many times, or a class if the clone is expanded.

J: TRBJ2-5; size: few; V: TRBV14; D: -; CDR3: CASSLRGFGETQYF; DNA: TGTGCCAGCAGCCTACGGGGATTTGGCGAGACCCAGTACTTC
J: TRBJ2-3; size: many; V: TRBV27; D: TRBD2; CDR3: CASKYIRLAGTDTQYF; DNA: TGTGCCAGCAAATATATACGACTAGCGGGGACAGATACGCAGTATTTT
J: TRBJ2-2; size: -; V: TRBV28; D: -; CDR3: CASSPLNRGLEIYTGELFF; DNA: TGTGCCAGCAGTCCCCTCAACAGAGGACTGGAGATTTACACCGGGGAGCTGTTTTTT
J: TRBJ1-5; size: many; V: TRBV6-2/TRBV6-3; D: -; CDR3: CASTGSGNQPQHF; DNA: TGTGCCAGCACGGGCTCCGGCAATCAGCCCCAGCATTTT
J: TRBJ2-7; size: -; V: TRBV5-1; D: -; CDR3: CASSHSSSYEQYF; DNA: TGCGCCAGCAGCCATAGCAGCTCCTACGAGCAGTACTTC
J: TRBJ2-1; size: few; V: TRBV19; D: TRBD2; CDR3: CASSSLRRLAYNEQFF; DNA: TGTGCCAGTAGTTCCTTACGCAGACTAGCGTACAATGAGCAGTTCTTC
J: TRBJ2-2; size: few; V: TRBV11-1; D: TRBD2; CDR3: CASSIGTSGRVGELFF; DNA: TGTGCCAGCAGCATCGGGACTAGCGGGAGAGTCGGGGAGCTGTTTTTT
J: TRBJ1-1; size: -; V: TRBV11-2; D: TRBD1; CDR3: CATRGQALGNTEAFF; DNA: TGTGCCACCAGAGGACAGGCCTTGGGAAACACTGAAGCTTTCTTT
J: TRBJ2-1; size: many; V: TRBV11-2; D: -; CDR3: CASSFPLQRDEQFF; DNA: TGTGCCAGCAGCTTTCCCCTACAGAGGGATGAGCAGTTCTTC
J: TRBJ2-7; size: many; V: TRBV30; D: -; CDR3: CAWSVLRGSEQYF; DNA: TGTGCCTGGAGTGTACTCAGGGGCTCCGAGCAGTACTTC
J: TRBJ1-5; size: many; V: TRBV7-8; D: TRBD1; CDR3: CASSTRRGPKPNQPQHF; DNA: TGTGCCAGCAGCACCAGAAGGGGGCCCAAGCCCAATCAGCCCCAGCATTTT
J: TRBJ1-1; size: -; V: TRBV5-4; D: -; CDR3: CASSLPGTYLLDEVFF; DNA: TGTGCCAGCAGCTTACCCGGGACATACCTTCTCGATGAAGTTTTCTTT
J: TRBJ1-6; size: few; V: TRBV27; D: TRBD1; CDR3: CASFQPGQTNSPLHF; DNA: TGTGCCAGCTTTCAACCGGGACAGACTAATTCACCCCTCCACTTT
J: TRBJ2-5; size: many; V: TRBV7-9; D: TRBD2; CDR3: CASSPTRGGTTRRGYQETQYF; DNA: TGTGCCAGCAGCCCCACCCGGGGGGGGACAACGCGGAGGGGTTACCAAGAGACCCAGTACTTC
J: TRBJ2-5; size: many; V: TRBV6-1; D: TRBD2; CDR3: CASSPLAGGPGETQYF; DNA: TGTGCCAGCAGTCCCCTAGCGGGAGGGCCGGGGGAGACCCAGTACTTC
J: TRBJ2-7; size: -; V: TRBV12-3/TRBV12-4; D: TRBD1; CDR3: CASNLGQGGFFYEQYF; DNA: TGTGCCAGCAATTTAGGACAAGGGGGCTTCTTCTACGAGCAGTACTTC
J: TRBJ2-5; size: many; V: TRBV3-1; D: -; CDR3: CASSPSTETQYF; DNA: TGTGCCAGCAGCCCCTCTACCGAGACCCAGTACTTC
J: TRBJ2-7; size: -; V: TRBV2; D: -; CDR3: CASNGRGYEQYF; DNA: TGTGCCAGCAACGGGAGAGGGTACGAGCAGTACTTC
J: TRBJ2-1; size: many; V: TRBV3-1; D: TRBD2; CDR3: CASSQAFGTSGYNEQFF; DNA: TGTGCCAGCAGCCAAGCCTTCGGGACTAGCGGATACAATGAGCAGTTCTTC
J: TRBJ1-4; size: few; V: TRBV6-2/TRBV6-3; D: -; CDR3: CASSYPGSTTNEKLFF; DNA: TGTGCCAGCAGTTACCCGGGGTCGACAACTAATGAAAAACTGTTTTTT
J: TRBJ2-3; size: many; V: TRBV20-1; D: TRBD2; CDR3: CSASGLAGSTDTQYF; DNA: TGCAGTGCAAGCGGACTAGCGGGGAGCACAGATACGCAGTATTTT
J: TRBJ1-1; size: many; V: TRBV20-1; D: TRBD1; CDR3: CSTRGYRDRGAFF; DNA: TGCAGTACTAGAGGCTACCGGGACAGGGGAGCTTTCTTT
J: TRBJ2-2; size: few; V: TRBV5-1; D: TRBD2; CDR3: CASSLELAGNTGELFF; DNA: TGCGCCAGCAGCTTGGAACTAGCGGGAAACACCGGGGAGCTGTTTTTT
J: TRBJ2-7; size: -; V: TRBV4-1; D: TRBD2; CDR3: CASSQAVVSGGFYEQYF; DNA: TGCGCCAGCAGCCAAGCAGTAGTAAGCGGGGGATTTTACGAGCAGTACTTC
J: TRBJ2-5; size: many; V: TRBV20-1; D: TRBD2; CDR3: CSARMSVRTSLQETQYF; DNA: TGCAGTGCTAGGATGTCCGTGAGGACTAGCCTCCAAGAGACCCAGTACTTC
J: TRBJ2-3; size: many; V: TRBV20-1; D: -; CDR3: CSAASGATSTDTQYF; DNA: TGCAGTGCTGCCTCGGGAGCGACTAGCACAGATACGCAGTATTTT
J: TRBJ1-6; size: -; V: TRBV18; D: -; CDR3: CASSGGSDSPLHF; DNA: TGTGCCAGCTCGGGGGGTTCGGATTCACCCCTCCACTTT
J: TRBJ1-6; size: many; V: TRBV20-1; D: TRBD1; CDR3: CSARDRGIYNSPLHF; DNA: TGCAGTGCTAGAGACAGGGGGATCTATAATTCACCCCTCCACTTT
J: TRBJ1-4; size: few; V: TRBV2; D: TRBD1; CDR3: CASSEQGNEKLFF; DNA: TGTGCCAGCAGCGAACAGGGGAATGAAAAACTGTTTTTT
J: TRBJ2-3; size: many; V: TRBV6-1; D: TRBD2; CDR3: CASSASGRPQYF; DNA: TGTGCCAGCAGTGCTAGCGGGAGGCCTCAGTATTTT
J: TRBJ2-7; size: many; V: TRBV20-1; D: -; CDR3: CSARGVYSYEQYF; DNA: TGCAGTGCTAGAGGCGTCTACTCCTACGAGCAGTACTTC
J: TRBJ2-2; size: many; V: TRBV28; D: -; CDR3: CASSLYPAYKTNTGELFF; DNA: TGTGCCAGCAGTTTATACCCAGCATACAAGACGAACACCGGGGAGCTGTTTTTT
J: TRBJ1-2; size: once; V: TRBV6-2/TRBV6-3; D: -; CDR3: CASSYLEGRAYGYTF; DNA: TGTGCCAGCAGTTACCTGGAGGGCCGGGCCTATGGCTACACCTTC
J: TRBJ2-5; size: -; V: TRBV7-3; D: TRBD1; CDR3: CASGRTGNSQETQYF; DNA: TGTGCCAGCGGGAGGACAGGGAATAGCCAAGAGACCCAGTACTTC
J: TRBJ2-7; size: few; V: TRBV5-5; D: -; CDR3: CASSLGGLSVEQYF; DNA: TGTGCCAGCAGCTTGGGAGGGCTTAGCGTGGAGCAGTACTTC
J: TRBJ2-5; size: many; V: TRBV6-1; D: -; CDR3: CASSANRRQIQETQYF; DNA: TGTGCCAGCAGTGCAAATCGAAGACAGATTCAAGAGACCCAGTACTTC
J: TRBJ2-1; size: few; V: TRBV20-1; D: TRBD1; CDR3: CSARDPQGNINDEQFF; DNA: TGCAGTGCTAGAGACCCACAGGGGAATATCAATGATGAGCAGTTCTTC
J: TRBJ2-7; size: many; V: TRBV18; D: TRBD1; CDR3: CASSLREGQGPYEQYF; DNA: TGTGCCAGCTCACTTCGGGAGGGACAGGGGCCCTACGAGCAGTACTTC
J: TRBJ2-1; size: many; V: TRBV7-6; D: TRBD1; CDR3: CASSLGQLNEQFF; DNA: TGTGCCAGCAGCCTGGGACAGTTGAATGAGCAGTTCTTC
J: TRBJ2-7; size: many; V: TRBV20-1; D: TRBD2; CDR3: CSATTSGAAYEQYF; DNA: TGCAGTGCGACGACTAGCGGGGCAGCCTACGAGCAGTACTTC
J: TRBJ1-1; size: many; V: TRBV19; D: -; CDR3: CASSYSGARNTEAFF; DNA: TGTGCCAGTAGTTATAGTGGGGCCAGAAACACTGAAGCTTTCTTT
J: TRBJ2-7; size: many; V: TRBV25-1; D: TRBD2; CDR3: CASSTTGTSYEQYF; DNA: TGTGCCAGCAGTACCACCGGGACTAGCTACGAGCAGTACTTC
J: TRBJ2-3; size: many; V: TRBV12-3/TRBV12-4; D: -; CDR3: CASNKAGLNTDTQYF; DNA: TGTGCCAGCAACAAAGCGGGTCTGAACACAGATACGCAGTATTTT
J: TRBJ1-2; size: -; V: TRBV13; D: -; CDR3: CASSRRRGPPYGYTF; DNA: TGTGCCAGCAGCCGACGCAGGGGACCCCCCTATGGCTACACCTTC
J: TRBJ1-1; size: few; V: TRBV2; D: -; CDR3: CASRGEGNTEAFF; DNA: TGTGCCAGCAGAGGGGAGGGGAACACTGAAGCTTTCTTT
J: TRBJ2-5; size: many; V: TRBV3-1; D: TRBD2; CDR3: CASSQASGGETQYF; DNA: TGTGCCAGCAGCCAAGCGAGCGGGGGTGAGACCCAGTACTTC
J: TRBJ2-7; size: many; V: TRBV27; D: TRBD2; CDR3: CASSHGLAGEYEQYF; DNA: TGTGCCAGCAGTCACGGACTAGCGGGAGAGTACGAGCAGTACTTC
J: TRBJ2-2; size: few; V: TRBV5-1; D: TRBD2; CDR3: CASSLGASGNTGELFF; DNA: TGCGCCAGCAGCTTGGGAGCTAGCGGGAACACCGGGGAGCTGTTTTTT
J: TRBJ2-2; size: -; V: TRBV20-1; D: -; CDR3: CSASIGTPGTYKNTGELFF; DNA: TGCAGTGCTAGCATAGGAACCCCCGGGACATACAAGAACACCGGGGAGCTGTTTTTT
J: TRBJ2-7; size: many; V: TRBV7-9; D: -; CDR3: CASSPSTPRLYEQYF; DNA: TGTGCCAGCAGCCCCTCGACCCCTCGCCTCTACGAGCAGTACTTC
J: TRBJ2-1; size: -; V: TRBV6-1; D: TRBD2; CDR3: CASTTAGELPYNEQFF; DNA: TGTGCCAGCACTACCGCGGGGGAGCTTCCCTACAATGAGCAGTTCTTC
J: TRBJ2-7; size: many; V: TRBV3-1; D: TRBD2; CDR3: CASSTSGFLYEQYF; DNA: TGTGCCAGTTCGACTAGCGGGTTCCTCTACGAGCAGTACTTC